This T cell receptor (beta chain) derives from a study of T-cell reconstitution after alpha-beta-depleted transplantation in children. General study results and limits: Surviving recipient T cells and thymic progenitors underlay high day-60 TCRbeta diversity in some patients. Newly made T cells mostly supplied T-cell counts and diversity one year after transplant.

Germline CDR1 reads DFQATT; CDR2 reads SNEGSKA (reference sequence). The CDR3 runs to 12 residues. V dropped 1 base and J dropped 10 bases, with 11 bases sitting between them. Comment on this clonotype: The antigen is not known.

The TCRbeta library was prepared with unique molecular identifiers. TCRdb independently ran MiXCR on the PCR reads; one entry per CDR3 protein. Here the sample spans around 960,000 distinct CDR3 sequences, about 29% being singletons. This clonotype was obtained from a boy less than two years old who had a stem cell transplant for SCID, so the T cells may come from the graft donor. The specimen comprised PBMCs, mostly from graft donor cells, sampled 360 days after TCRalphabeta/CD19-depleted stem cell transplant. The gene calls are TRBV20-1 and TRBJ2-1, with D perhaps matching TRBD2 (6 bases). CDR3 sequence: CSARGPGVEQFF. The CDR3 region has the DNA TGCAGTGCTAGAGGTCCGGGGGTAGAGCAGTTCTTC.